This T cell receptor (beta chain) was profiled in a study of CXCR3-negative and CXCR3-positive naive CD8 T cells. Naive CD8+ T cells showed a CD45RO-CCR7+CD27+CD95- phenotype. Study-level findings and limits: Diversity proved comparably high across both naive subsets and much lower in memory CD8+ cells. TRB CDR3s were more hydrophobic in CXCR3-positive than in CXCR3-negative naive cells.

Concerning this clonotype itself: The antigen remains undetermined.

This CDR3 spans 15 amino acids. The germline V gene encodes CDR1 SGHVS and CDR2 FNYEAQ. The libraries of TRB cDNA were constructed through 5' RACE using UMI labels. TCRdb processed the 5' RACE reads again and assigns one entry to each CDR3 protein, with no DNA. This listing includes just under 65,000 distinct CDR3 sequences. The chain couples TRBV7-6 to TRBJ2-3. The clonotype was recovered from a human donor in good health. Some clones in this sample may be carry-over from other donors' samples. Input material: naive CXCR3+ CD8+ T cells from blood. Stated subset: CD45RO-CCR7+CD27+CD95- naive CD8+ T cells expressing CXCR3 (TNR3+). The CDR3 loop reads CASSFGQGHTDTQYF.